Listed below are T cell receptor beta chains from one sample, sequenced in a study of response to subunit inactivated influenza vaccine. TCRdb passed the RT-PCR reads through MiXCR, listing each CDR3 protein once. Of about 520,000 distinct CDR3 sequences in the sample, more than 7% were seen once. Here the sequenced sample was PBMCs from blood, taken about 24 months after vaccination. These TCRs come from a man in his fifties or sixties who received an inactivated influenza vaccine. The CDR3 runs from the conserved cysteine through the conserved F or W. A D gene is named only where the DNA matches it firmly. For some rows the clone size is stated as once, few or many, or as a class when expanded; others skip it.

V: TRBV29-1
D: NA
J: TRBJ2-2
size: few
DNA: TGCAGCGTTACCCTCACCGGGGAGCTGTTTTTT
CDR3: CSVTLTGELFF

V: TRBV7-2
D: TRBD2
J: TRBJ2-7
size: NA
DNA: TGTGCCAGCAGCCGTAGCGGGGGCCTCGAGCAGTACTTC
CDR3: CASSRSGGLEQYF

V: TRBV6-2/TRBV6-3
D: TRBD2
J: TRBJ2-1
size: few
DNA: TGTGCCAGCAACAAGGAATCCCGGGGGGAAGGGCAGTTCTTC
CDR3: CASNKESRGEGQFF

V: TRBV6-2/TRBV6-3
D: TRBD2
J: TRBJ2-6
size: many
DNA: TGTGCCAGCAGTTACTCATGGACTAGCGGGAGTAGGTCTGGGGCCAACGTCCTGACTTTC
CDR3: CASSYSWTSGSRSGANVLTF

V: TRBV5-4
D: TRBD2
J: TRBJ2-3
size: many
DNA: TGTGCCAGCAGCTTGACGAGACTAGCGGTAGATACGCAGTATTTT
CDR3: CASSLTRLAVDTQYF

V: TRBV12-3/TRBV12-4
D: TRBD1
J: TRBJ2-4
size: few
DNA: TGTGCCACCTCGACAGGGGGCTATGCCAAAAACATTCAGTACTTC
CDR3: CATSTGGYAKNIQYF

V: TRBV2
D: TRBD2
J: TRBJ2-4
size: NA
DNA: TGTGCCAGCAGTCCAACGGCGGGGGGTTACTTTTTGTACTTC
CDR3: CASSPTAGGYFLYF

V: TRBV4-2
D: TRBD1
J: TRBJ2-1
size: NA
DNA: TGTGCCAGCAGCCAAGTAACAGGGGGCAATGAGCAGTTCTTC
CDR3: CASSQVTGGNEQFF

V: TRBV12-3/TRBV12-4
D: NA
J: TRBJ2-3
size: many
DNA: TGTGCCAGCAGTCCTCATCGAACTACGGTTACAGATACGCAGTATTTT
CDR3: CASSPHRTTVTDTQYF

V: TRBV12-3/TRBV12-4
D: NA
J: TRBJ2-1
size: many
DNA: TGTGCCAGCCGTCCACGCGGCTCCTACAATGAGCAGTTCTTC
CDR3: CASRPRGSYNEQFF

V: TRBV20-1
D: TRBD2
J: TRBJ2-3
size: NA
DNA: TGCAGTAGAAGCGGGAGGGCTAGCACAGATACGCAGTATTTT
CDR3: CSRSGRASTDTQYF

V: TRBV6-5
D: NA
J: TRBJ1-1
size: few
DNA: TGTGCCAGCAGTTCTCGGGGCCCGAAGAACACTGAAGCTTTCTTT
CDR3: CASSSRGPKNTEAFF

V: TRBV12-3/TRBV12-4
D: NA
J: TRBJ1-2
size: many
DNA: TGTGCCAGCAGCCGAGACAACCTCGCTCACTACACCTTC
CDR3: CASSRDNLAHYTF

V: TRBV6-1
D: TRBD1
J: TRBJ2-7
size: few
DNA: TGTGCCAGCAGTGATGGACAGGGGGCGTTCAAATCCTACGAGCAGTACTTC
CDR3: CASSDGQGAFKSYEQYF

V: TRBV24-1
D: TRBD2
J: TRBJ2-2
size: NA
DNA: TGTGCCACCAGCAAGCGGGAATCGGGTCGCGGGGAGCTGTTTTTT
CDR3: CATSKRESGRGELFF

V: TRBV2
D: NA
J: TRBJ2-4
size: many
DNA: TGTGCCAGCAGTGCGATGCAGGTCGCAAGGGACTTC
CDR3: CASSAMQVARDF

V: TRBV2
D: TRBD1
J: TRBJ2-5
size: few
DNA: TGTGCCAGCAGTGACCGGGACAGGGGTCAGGCCCAGTACTTC
CDR3: CASSDRDRGQAQYF

V: TRBV23-1
D: TRBD1
J: TRBJ2-4
size: few
DNA: TGCGCCAGCAGTCAATCGAAACACCCAGACGTCCGGGACAGGGACGGGGTAGCCAAAAACATTCAGTACTTC
CDR3: CASSQSKHPDVRDRDGVAKNIQYF

V: TRBV13
D: TRBD2
J: TRBJ2-7
size: many
DNA: TGTGCCAGCAGCTTAAATAGCGGGAGTGGGATCCACGAGCAGTACTTC
CDR3: CASSLNSGSGIHEQYF

V: TRBV5-1
D: NA
J: TRBJ2-6
size: few
DNA: TGCGCCAGCAGCTTGGATGGGGGCGCGGTAATGGGGGCCAACGTCCTGACTTTC
CDR3: CASSLDGGAVMGANVLTF

V: TRBV7-2
D: NA
J: TRBJ1-4
size: few
DNA: TGTGCCAGCAGCTACCAGGGGCGGGATGAAAAACTGTTTTTT
CDR3: CASSYQGRDEKLFF

V: TRBV20-1
D: TRBD2
J: TRBJ2-1
size: NA
DNA: TGCAGTGCTAGAGACGGGACTAGCCCCAATGAGCAGTTCTTC
CDR3: CSARDGTSPNEQFF

V: TRBV11-2
D: NA
J: TRBJ1-1
size: many
DNA: TGTGCCAGCAGCGTGGGGGGCGACCTTAATAAAGCTTTCTTT
CDR3: CASSVGGDLNKAFF